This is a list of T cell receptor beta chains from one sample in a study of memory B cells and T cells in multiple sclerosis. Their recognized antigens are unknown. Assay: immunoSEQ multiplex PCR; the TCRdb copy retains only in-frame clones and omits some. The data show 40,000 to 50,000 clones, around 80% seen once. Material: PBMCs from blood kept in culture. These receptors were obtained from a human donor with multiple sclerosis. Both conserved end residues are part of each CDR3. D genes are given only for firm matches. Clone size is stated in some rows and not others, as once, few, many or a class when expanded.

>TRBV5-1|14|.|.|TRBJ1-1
TGCGCCAGCAGCTTGTCAGGGTGGGACACTGAAGCTTTCTTT
CASSLSGWDTEAFF
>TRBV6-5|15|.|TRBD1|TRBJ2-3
TGTGCCAGCAGTAACCGGGACAGGTACACAGATACGCAGTATTTT
CASSNRDRYTDTQYF
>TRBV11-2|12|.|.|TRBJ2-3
TGTGCCAGCAGCTTAGTTACAGATACGCAGTATTTT
CASSLVTDTQYF
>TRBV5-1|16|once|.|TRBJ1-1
TGCGCCAGCAGCTTGGTAATGAACGGGGGGAACACTGAAGCTTTCTTT
CASSLVMNGGNTEAFF
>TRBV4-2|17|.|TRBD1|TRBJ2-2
TGTGCCAGCAGCCAAGGGTCGGGACAGGGATGGACCGGGGAGCTGTTTTTT
CASSQGSGQGWTGELFF
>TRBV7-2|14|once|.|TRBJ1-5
TGTGCCAGCAGCTTACCAGGGGATGGTCAGCCCCAGCATTTT
CASSLPGDGQPQHF
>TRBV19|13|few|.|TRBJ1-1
TGTGCCAGTAGTAAAGGGCGGGGCACTGAAGCTTTCTTT
CASSKGRGTEAFF
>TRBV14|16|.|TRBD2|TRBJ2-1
TGTGCCAGCAGCCACCCGTCAGGGACTACGAGTTATGAGCAGTTCTTC
CASSHPSGTTSYEQFF
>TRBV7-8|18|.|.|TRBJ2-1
TGTGCCAGCAGCCCTCCCCAGGGTAGGGGAAGCTCCTACAATGAGCAGTTCTTC
CASSPPQGRGSSYNEQFF
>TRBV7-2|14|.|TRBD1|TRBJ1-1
TGTGCCAGCAGCCGACAGGGAGGATTTAGTGAAGCTTTCTTT
CASSRQGGFSEAFF
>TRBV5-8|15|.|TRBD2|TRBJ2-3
TGTGCCAGCACTCCCGGACTAGCGGGGGCGGATACGCAGTATTTT
CASTPGLAGADTQYF
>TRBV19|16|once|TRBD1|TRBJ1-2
TGTGCCAGTAGTCAACCCCGGGACAGGGGGCATATTGGCTACACCTTC
CASSQPRDRGHIGYTF
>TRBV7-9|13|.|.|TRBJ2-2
TGTGCCAGCAGCTTACCGGAAACCGGGGAGCTGTTTTTT
CASSLPETGELFF
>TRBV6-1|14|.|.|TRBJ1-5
TGTGCCAGCATGGAGGGGGGGGCTAATCAGCCCCAGCATTTT
CASMEGGANQPQHF
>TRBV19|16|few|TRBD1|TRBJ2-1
TGTGCCAGTAGTATAGGAGGACAGGGGAGATACAATGAGCAGTTCTTC
CASSIGGQGRYNEQFF
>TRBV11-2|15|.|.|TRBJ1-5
TGTGCCAGCAGCTTAGATAGAGGGGAGGGTCAGCCCCAGCATTTT
CASSLDRGEGQPQHF
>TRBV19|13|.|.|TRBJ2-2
TGTGCCAGTAGTATTTCAGGGGCCGGGGAGCTGTTTTTT
CASSISGAGELFF
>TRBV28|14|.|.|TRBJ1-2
TGTGCCAGCAGTTTAGGCAGGGATATTTATGGCTACACCTTC
CASSLGRDIYGYTF
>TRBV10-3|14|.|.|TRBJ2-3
TGTGCCATCACGCAGGATTCTAGCACAGATACGCAGTATTTT
CAITQDSSTDTQYF
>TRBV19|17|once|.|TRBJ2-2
TGTGCCAGTAGTCCCCTCCCCCAGCATTCCATCCCCGGGGAGCTGTTTTTT
CASSPLPQHSIPGELFF
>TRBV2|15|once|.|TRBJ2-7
TGTGCCAGCAGTGAATTGGACGGCAGACGCTACGAGCAGTACTTC
CASSELDGRRYEQYF
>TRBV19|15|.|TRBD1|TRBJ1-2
TGTGCCAGTAGTATAAGACAGGGTGCATGGTATGGCTACACCTTC
CASSIRQGAWYGYTF
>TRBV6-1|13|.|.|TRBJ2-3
TGTGCCAGCAGGGGACCCTCCGTGGATACGCAGTATTTT
CASRGPSVDTQYF
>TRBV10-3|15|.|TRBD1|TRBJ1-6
TGTGCCATCAGTGAGTCAAGGACAGGGGTTTCACCCCTCCACTTT
CAISESRTGVSPLHF
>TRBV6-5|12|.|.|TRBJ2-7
TGTGCCAGCAGTTACTCGAATCTCGAGCAGTACTTC
CASSYSNLEQYF
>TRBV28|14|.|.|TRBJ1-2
TGTGCCAGCAGTTTACGGGGACCAAACTATGGCTACACCTTC
CASSLRGPNYGYTF
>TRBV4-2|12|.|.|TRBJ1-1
TGTGCCAGCAGCCAACAGGGGTTTGAAGCTTTCTTT
CASSQQGFEAFF
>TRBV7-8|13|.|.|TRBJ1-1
TGTGCCAGCAGCTTATTAAGCGACACTGAAGCTTTCTTT
CASSLLSDTEAFF
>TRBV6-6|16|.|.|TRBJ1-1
TGTGCCAGCAGTCTGACCCGGGGACCGGGCAACACTGAAGCTTTCTTT
CASSLTRGPGNTEAFF
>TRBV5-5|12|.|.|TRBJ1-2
TGTGCCAGCAGCTTCAGCGTTTATGGCTACACCTTC
CASSFSVYGYTF
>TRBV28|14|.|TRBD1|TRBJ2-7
TGTGCCAGCAGTTGGGGGACAGGGGGGTACGAGCAGTACTTC
CASSWGTGGYEQYF
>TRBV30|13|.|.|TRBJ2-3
TGTGCCTGGAGTGTGTACGGTTCGGATACGCAGTATTTT
CAWSVYGSDTQYF
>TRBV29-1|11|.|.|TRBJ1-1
TGCAGCGTTGTGGTCCGGCTTTCAGCTTTCTTT
CSVVVRLSAFF
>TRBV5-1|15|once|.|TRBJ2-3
TGCGCCAGCAGCCTTGGGCTGACAGTCACAGATACGCAGTATTTT
CASSLGLTVTDTQYF
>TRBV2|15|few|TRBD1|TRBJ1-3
TGTGCCAGCGCCTCCCAGGGGGTAGTGGGAAACACCATATATTTT
CASASQGVVGNTIYF
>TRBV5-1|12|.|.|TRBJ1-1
TGCGCCAGTGGGGGGGCCGGGACTGAAGCTTTCTTT
CASGGAGTEAFF
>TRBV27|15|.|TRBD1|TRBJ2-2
TGTGCCAGCACGGGACAGGGGTTTGCGACCGGGGAGCTGTTTTTT
CASTGQGFATGELFF
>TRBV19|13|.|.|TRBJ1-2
TGTGCCAGTAGTATGGTGGCAGGTTATGGCTACACCTTC
CASSMVAGYGYTF
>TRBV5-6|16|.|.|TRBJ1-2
TGTGCCAGCAGCGCGGGGACACTTCGAATTAACTATGGCTACACCTTC
CASSAGTLRINYGYTF
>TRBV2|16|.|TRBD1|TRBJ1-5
TGTGCCAGCAGTTTCGGGACAGGGAAGGGTGATCAGCCCCAGCATTTT
CASSFGTGKGDQPQHF
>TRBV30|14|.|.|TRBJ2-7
TGTGCCTGGAGTGTAGATCAGGGGGGCTACGAGCAGTACTTC
CAWSVDQGGYEQYF
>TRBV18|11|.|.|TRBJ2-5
TGTGCCAGCTCACCACAAGAGACCCAGTACTTC
CASSPQETQYF
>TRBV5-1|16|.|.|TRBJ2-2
TGCGCCAGCAGCAACCCCGGACAGCAGAACACCGGGGAGCTGTTTTTT
CASSNPGQQNTGELFF
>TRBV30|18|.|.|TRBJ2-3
TGTGCCTGGAGTGTACTCTCAGAAAACCCTACTAGCACAGATACGCAGTATTTT
CAWSVLSENPTSTDTQYF
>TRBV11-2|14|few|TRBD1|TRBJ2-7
TGTGCCAGCAGCTCGACAGGGGGGCCCTACGAGCAGTACTTC
CASSSTGGPYEQYF
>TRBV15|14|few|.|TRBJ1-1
TGTGCCACCAGCAGAGATCGGGCAGCGTCTGAAGCTTTCTTT
CATSRDRAASEAFF
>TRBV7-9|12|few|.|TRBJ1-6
TGTGCCAGCAGCCTACCATCATCCCCCCTCCACTTT
CASSLPSSPLHF
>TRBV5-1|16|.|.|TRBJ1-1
TGCGCCAGCAGCTTGGGAACGACATCCATGAACACTGAAGCTTTCTTT
CASSLGTTSMNTEAFF
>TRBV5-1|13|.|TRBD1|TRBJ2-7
TGCGCCAGCAGCTTGACAGGGGATGGCGAGCAGTACTTC
CASSLTGDGEQYF
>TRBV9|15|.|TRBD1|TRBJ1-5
TGTGCCAGCAGCCGTACAGGGGGCTCCAATCAGCCCCAGCATTTT
CASSRTGGSNQPQHF
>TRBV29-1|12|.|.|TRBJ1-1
TGCAGCGTTGAGCCCGAGAACACTGAAGCTTTCTTT
CSVEPENTEAFF
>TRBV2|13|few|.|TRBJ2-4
TGTGCCCAAACGCGGGGAGGCAAAAACATTCAGTACTTC
CAQTRGGKNIQYF
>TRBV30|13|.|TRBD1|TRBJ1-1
TGTGCCGTCCCCGGGACAGGGAACACTGAAGCTTTCTTT
CAVPGTGNTEAFF
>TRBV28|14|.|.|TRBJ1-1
TGTGCCAGCAGTTTATGGCAGGTGAACACTGAAGCTTTCTTT
CASSLWQVNTEAFF
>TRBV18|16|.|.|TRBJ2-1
TGTGCCAGCTCGCGGAGAGGGGGGGCCAGTGGCAATGAGCAGTTCTTC
CASSRRGGASGNEQFF